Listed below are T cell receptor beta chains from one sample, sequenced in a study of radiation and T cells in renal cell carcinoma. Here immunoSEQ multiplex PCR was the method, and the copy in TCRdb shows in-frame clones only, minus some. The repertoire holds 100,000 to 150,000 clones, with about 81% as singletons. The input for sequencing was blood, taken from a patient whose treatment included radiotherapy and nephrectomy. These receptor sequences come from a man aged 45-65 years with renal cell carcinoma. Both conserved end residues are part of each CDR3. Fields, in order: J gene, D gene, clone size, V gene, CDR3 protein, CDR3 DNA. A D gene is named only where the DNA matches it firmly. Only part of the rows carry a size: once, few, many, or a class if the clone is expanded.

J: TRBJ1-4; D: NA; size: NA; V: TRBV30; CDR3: CAWSVGAGNEKLFF; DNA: TGTGCCTGGAGTGTAGGAGCCGGGAATGAAAAACTGTTTTTT
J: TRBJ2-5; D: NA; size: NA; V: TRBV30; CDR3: CAWKLPGLQETQYF; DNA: TGTGCCTGGAAATTACCAGGTTTGCAAGAGACCCAGTACTTC
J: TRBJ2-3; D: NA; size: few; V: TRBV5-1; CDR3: CASSLGAADTQYF; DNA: TGCGCCAGCAGCTTAGGGGCAGCAGATACGCAGTATTTT
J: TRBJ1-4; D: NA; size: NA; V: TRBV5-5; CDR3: CASSLAETGLNEKLFF; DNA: TGTGCCAGCAGCTTGGCGGAGACAGGACTTAATGAAAAACTGTTTTTT
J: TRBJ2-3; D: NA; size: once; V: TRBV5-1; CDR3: CASSSPRGRSTDTQYF; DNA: TGCGCCAGCAGCTCCCCTAGGGGGAGAAGCACAGATACGCAGTATTTT
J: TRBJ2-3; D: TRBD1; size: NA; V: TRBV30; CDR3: CAWSTGDTQYF; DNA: TGTGCCTGGTCGACAGGGGATACGCAGTATTTT
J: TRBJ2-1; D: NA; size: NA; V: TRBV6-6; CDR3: CASSYASGVGEQFF; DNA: TGTGCCAGCAGTTACGCGTCGGGGGTCGGGGAGCAGTTCTTC
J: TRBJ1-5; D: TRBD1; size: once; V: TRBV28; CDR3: CASSSGTGFQPQHF; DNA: TGTGCCAGCAGTTCTGGGACAGGGTTTCAGCCCCAGCATTTT
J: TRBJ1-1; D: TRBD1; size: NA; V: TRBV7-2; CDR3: CASSLARGRSAFF; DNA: TGTGCCAGCAGCCTGGCCAGGGGGCGTTCGGCTTTCTTT
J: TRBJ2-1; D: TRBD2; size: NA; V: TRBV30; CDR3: CACSGGGNEQFF; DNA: TGTGCCTGTAGCGGGGGGGGCAATGAGCAGTTCTTC
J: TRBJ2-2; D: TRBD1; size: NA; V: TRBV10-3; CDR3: CATRGTGSTGELFF; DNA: TGTGCCACACGCGGGACAGGGAGCACCGGGGAGCTGTTTTTT
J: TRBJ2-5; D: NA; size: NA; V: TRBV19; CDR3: CASSNSPQETQYF; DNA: TGTGCCAGTAGTAACTCTCCCCAAGAGACCCAGTACTTC
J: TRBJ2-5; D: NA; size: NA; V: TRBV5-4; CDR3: CASSVRSGETQYF; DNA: TGTGCCAGCAGTGTAAGGAGCGGAGAGACCCAGTACTTC
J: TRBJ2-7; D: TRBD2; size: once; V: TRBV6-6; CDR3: CASRGWREGPAYEQYF; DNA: TGTGCCAGCAGGGGCTGGCGGGAGGGCCCAGCCTACGAGCAGTACTTC
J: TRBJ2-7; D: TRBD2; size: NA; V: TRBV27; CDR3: CASSPSGSSGFEQYF; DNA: TGTGCCAGCAGTCCTAGCGGGAGCTCGGGGTTCGAGCAGTACTTC
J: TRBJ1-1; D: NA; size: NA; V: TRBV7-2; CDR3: CASSPRLPGTEAFF; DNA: TGTGCCAGCAGCCCGAGACTTCCGGGCACTGAAGCTTTCTTT
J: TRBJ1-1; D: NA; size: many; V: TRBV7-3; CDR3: CASSSTVVSTFF; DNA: TGTGCCAGCAGCTCGACAGTTGTCTCTACTTTCTTT
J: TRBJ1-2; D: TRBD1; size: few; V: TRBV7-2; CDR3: CASSRRDSGYTF; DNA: TGTGCCAGCAGCCGCCGGGACAGTGGCTACACCTTC
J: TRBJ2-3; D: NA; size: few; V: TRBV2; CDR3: CASSETSTDTQYF; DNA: TGTGCCAGCAGCGAAACTAGCACAGATACGCAGTATTTT
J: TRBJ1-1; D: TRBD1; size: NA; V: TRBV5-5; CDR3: CASSLAGTGWLVTEAFF; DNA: TGTGCCAGCAGCTTGGCCGGGACAGGCTGGCTAGTCACTGAAGCTTTCTTT
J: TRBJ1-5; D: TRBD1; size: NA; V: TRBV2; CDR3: CASRGTTGGSGNQPQHF; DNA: TGTGCCAGCCGCGGAACGACAGGGGGCTCGGGCAATCAGCCCCAGCATTTT
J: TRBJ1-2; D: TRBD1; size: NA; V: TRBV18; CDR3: CASSSGQGNGYTF; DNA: TGTGCCAGCTCAAGCGGACAGGGCAACGGCTACACCTTC
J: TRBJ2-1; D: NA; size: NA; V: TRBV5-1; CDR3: CASRDSPYNEQFF; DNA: TGCGCCAGCAGGGACAGTCCCTACAATGAGCAGTTCTTC
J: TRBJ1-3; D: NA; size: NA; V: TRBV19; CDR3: CASSIDWNGNTIYF; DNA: TGTGCCAGTAGTATAGATTGGAATGGAAACACCATATATTTT
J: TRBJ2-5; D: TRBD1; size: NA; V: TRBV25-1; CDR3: CASSEYQGAKTQYF; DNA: TGTGCCAGCAGTGAATATCAGGGGGCGAAGACCCAGTACTTC
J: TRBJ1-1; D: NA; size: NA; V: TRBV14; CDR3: CASSQDSRGAGDEAFF; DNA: TGTGCCAGCAGCCAAGACTCAAGGGGAGCCGGGGATGAAGCTTTCTTT
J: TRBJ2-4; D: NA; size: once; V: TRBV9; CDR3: CASAGTAKNIQYF; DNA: TGTGCCAGTGCCGGGACGGCCAAAAACATTCAGTACTTC
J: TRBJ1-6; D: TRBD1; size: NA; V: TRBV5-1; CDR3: CASRSDREISPLHF; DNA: TGCGCCAGCAGATCGGACAGGGAGATATCACCCCTCCACTTT
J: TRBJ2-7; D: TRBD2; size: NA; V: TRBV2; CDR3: CASRTLAGDRFEQYF; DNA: TGTGCCAGCAGAACCCTAGCGGGAGACCGATTCGAGCAGTACTTC
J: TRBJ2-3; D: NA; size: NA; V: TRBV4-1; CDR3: CASSQVPSVRTDTQYF; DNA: TGCGCCAGCAGCCAAGTTCCTAGCGTTCGCACAGATACGCAGTATTTT
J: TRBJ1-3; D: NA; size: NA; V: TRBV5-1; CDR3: CASSLGPTSSGNTIYF; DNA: TGCGCCAGCAGCTTAGGACCGACCAGCTCTGGAAACACCATATATTTT
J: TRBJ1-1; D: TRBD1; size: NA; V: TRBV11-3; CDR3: CASSLEGQGTEAFF; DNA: TGTGCCAGCAGCTTAGAAGGACAGGGGACTGAAGCTTTCTTT
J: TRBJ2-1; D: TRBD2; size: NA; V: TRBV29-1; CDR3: CSGGTSGYNEQFF; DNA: TGCAGCGGGGGGACTAGCGGTTACAATGAGCAGTTCTTC
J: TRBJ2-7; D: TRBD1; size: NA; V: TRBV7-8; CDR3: CASSPEDRGVYEQYF; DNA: TGTGCCAGCAGCCCCGAAGACAGGGGGGTCTACGAGCAGTACTTC
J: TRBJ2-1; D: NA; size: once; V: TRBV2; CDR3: CASSELPNNEQFF; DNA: TGTGCCAGCAGTGAGCTCCCTAACAATGAGCAGTTCTTC
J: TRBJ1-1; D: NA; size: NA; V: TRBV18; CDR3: CASSPNRAGATGGTEAFF; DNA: TGTGCCAGCTCACCAAACAGGGCAGGGGCTACGGGGGGCACTGAAGCTTTCTTT
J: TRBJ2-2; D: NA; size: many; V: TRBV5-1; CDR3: CASSGDTNTGELFF; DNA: TGCGCCAGCTCGGGGGACACGAACACCGGGGAGCTGTTTTTT
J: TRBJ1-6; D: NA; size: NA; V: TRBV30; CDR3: CAWSEAYNSPLHF; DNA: TGTGCCTGGAGTGAAGCCTATAATTCACCCCTCCACTTT
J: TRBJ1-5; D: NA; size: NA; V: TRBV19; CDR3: CASSFGLGRGPLQSSNQPQHF; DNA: TGTGCCAGTAGTTTCGGTTTAGGAAGGGGTCCACTCCAGTCTAGCAATCAGCCCCAGCATTTT
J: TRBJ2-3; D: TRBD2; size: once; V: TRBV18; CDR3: CASSPPGGRTDTQYF; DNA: TGTGCCAGCTCACCCCCGGGAGGACGCACAGATACGCAGTATTTT
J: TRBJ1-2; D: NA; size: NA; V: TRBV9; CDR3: CASSEEALEYGYTF; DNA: TGTGCCAGCAGCGAGGAGGCCCTGGAGTATGGCTACACCTTC
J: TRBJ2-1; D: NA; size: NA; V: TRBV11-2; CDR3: CASSSRQSYNEQFF; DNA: TGTGCCAGCAGCTCGCGACAGTCCTACAATGAGCAGTTCTTC
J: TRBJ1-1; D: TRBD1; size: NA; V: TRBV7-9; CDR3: CASSAVAGQGAHTEAFF; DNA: TGTGCCAGCAGCGCCGTGGCGGGGCAGGGGGCACACACTGAAGCTTTCTTT
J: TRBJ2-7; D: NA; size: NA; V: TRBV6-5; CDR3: CASRTTTGTREQYF; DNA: TGTGCCAGCAGGACTACGACAGGGACTAGGGAGCAGTACTTC
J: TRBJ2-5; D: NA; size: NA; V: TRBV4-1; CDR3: CASSQEFGASGKETQYF; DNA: TGCGCCAGCAGCCAAGAGTTCGGGGCCAGCGGAAAAGAGACCCAGTACTTC
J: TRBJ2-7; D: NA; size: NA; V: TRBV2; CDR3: CASSSPDYFREQYF; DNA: TGTGCCAGCAGTTCCCCTGACTACTTTCGTGAGCAGTACTTC